This T cell receptor (beta chain) appears in the sequencing data of a study of molecular identifiers for immune sequencing clone quantification. Study-level points and caveats: In CMV-specific effectors, clones above 20 copies held over 97% of molecules; naive, under 1%. The study reportedly detected spiked Jurkat TCR RNA from one cell among around 970,000 naive cells.

This CDR3 region has 12 residues. From germline, CDR1 is MNHEY and CDR2 SVGAGI. Between the trimmed V and J ends, which lost 8 bases and 0 bases, there was a span of 7 bases. In its sample, this clonotype was seen many times. Its specificity is not known. TCRdb passed the PCR reads through MiXCR, listing each CDR3 protein once. In the table there are approximately 97,000 distinct CDR3 sequences, 20% to 25% of which are singletons. Sorting defined naive CD8 T cells as CD8+CD4-CCR7+CD45RA+. The sequencing sample was made of naive CD8+ T cells from blood, with Jurkat cell RNA spiked in. Subset given: FACS-sorted CD8+CD4-CCR7+CD45RA+ naive T cells. The clonotype comes from a human donor in good health. Some libraries in this study had Jurkat cell RNA spiked in. This rearrangement joins TRBV6-5 to TRBJ1-1; D is perhaps TRBD1 (6 bases). In nucleotides, the CDR3 is TGTGCCAGCCAGGGGCTGAACACTGAAGCTTTCTTT. The encoded protein is CASQGLNTEAFF.